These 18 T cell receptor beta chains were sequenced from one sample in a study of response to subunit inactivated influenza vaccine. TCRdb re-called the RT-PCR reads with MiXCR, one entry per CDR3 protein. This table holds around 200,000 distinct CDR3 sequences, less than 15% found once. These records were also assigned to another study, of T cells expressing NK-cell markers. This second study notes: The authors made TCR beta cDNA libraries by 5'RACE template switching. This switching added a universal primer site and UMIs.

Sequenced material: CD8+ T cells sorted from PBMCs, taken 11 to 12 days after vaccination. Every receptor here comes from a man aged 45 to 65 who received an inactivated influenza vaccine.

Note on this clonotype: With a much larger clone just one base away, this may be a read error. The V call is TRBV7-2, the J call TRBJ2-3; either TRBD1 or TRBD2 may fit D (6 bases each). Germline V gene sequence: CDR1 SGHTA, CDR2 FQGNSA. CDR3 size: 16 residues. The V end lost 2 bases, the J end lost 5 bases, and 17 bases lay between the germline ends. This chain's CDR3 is CASSLWGAPSIDTQYF. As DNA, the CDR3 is TGTGCCAGCAGCTTATGGGGGGCTCCGTCAATAGATACGCAGTATTTT.

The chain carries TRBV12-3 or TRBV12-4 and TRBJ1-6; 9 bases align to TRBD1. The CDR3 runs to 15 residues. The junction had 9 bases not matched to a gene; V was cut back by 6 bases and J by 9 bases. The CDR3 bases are TGTGCCAGCAGCCCCGGGACAGGGAGCAGTTCACCCCTCCACTTT. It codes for CASSPGTGSSSPLHF.

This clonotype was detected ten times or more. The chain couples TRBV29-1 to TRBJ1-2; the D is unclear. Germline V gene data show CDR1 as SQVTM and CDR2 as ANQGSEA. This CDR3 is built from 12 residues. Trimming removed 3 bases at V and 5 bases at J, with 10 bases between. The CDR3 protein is CSVELRTYGYTF. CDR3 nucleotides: TGCAGCGTTGAGTTACGGACGTATGGCTACACCTTC. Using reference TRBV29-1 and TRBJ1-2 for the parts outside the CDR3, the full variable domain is SAVISQKPSRDICQRGTSLTIQCQVDSQVTMMFWYRQQPGQSLTLIATANQGSEATYESGFVIDKFPISRPNLTFSTLTVSNMSPEDSSIYLCSVELRTYGYTFGSGTRLTVV.

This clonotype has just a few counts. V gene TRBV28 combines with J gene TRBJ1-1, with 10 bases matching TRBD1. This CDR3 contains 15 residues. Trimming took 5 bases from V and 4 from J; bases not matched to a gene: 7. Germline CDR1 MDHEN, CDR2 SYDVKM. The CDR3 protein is CASSAPGQGFTEAFF. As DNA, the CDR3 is TGTGCCAGCAGTGCCCCGGGACAGGGGTTCACTGAAGCTTTCTTT.

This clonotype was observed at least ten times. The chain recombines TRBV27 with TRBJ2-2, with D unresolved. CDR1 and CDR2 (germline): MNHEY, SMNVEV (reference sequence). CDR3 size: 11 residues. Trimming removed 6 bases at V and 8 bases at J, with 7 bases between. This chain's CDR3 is CASSHLGELFF. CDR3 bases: TGTGCCAGCAGCCATCTGGGGGAGCTGTTTTTT.

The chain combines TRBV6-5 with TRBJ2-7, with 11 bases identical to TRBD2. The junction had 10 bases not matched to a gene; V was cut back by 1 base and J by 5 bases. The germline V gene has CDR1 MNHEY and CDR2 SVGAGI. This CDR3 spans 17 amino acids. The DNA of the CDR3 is TGTGCCAGCAGTTACTATGGTAGCGGGAGGGCCTCGAACGAGCAGTACTTC. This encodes CASSYYGSGRASNEQYF.

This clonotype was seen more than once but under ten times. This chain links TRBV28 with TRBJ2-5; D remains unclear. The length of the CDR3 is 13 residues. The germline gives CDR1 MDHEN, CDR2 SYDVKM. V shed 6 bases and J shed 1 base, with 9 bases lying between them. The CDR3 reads CASSPSPQETQYF. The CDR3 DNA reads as TGTGCCAGCAGCCCCTCCCCCCAAGAGACCCAGTACTTC.

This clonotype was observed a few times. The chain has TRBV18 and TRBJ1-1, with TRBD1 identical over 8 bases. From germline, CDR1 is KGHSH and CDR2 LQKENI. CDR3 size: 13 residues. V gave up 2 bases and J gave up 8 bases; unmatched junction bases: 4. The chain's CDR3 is CASSPIDRGEAFF. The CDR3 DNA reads TGTGCCAGCTCACCAATCGACAGGGGAGAAGCTTTCTTT.

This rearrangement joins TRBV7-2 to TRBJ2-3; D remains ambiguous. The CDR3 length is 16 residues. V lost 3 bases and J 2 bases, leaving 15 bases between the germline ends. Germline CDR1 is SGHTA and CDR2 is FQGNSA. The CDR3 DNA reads TGTGCCAGCAGCTTCCCACCAGGTGGGAACACAGATACGCAGTATTTT. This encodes CASSFPPGGNTDTQYF.

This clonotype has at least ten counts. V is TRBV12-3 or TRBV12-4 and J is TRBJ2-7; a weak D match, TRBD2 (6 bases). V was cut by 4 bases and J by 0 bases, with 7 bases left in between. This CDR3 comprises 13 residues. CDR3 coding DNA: TGTGCCAGCAGTTGGGGGGTCTCCTACGAGCAGTACTTC. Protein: CASSWGVSYEQYF.

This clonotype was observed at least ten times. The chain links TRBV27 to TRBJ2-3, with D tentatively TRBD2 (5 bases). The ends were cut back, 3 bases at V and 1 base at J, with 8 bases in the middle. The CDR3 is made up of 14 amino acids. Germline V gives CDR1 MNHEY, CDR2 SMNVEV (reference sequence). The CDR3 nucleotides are TGTGCCAGCAGTTTCGACTACCGCACAGATACGCAGTATTTT. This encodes CASSFDYRTDTQYF.

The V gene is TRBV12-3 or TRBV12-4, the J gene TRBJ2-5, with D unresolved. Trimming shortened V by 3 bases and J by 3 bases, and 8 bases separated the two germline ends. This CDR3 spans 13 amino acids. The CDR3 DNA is TGTGCCAGCAGTTTTTACAAGAAAGAGACCCAGTACTTC. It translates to CASSFYKKETQYF.

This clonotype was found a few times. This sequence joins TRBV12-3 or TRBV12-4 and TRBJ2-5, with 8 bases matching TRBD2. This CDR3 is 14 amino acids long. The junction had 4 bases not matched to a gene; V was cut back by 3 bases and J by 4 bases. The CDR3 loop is CASSLGLGGETQYF. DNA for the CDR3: TGTGCCAGCAGTTTGGGACTAGGAGGAGAGACCCAGTACTTC.

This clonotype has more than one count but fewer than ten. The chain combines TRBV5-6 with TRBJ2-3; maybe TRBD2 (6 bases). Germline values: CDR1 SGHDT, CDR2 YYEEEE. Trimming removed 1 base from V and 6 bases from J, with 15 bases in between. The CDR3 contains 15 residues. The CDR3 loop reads CASSLTIGAGDTQYF. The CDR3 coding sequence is TGTGCCAGCAGCTTGACGATCGGCGCGGGGGATACGCAGTATTTT.

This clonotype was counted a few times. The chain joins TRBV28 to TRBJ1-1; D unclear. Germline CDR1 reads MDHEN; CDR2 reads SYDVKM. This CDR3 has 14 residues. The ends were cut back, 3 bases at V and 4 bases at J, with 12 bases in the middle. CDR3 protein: CASSFGLGSTEAFF. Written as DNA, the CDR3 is TGTGCCAGCAGTTTCGGGTTGGGGAGCACTGAAGCTTTCTTT. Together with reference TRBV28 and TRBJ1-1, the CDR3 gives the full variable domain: DVKVTQSSRYLVKRTGEKVFLECVQDMDHENMFWYRQDPGLGLRLIYFSYDVKMKEKGDIPEGYSVSREKKERFSLILESASTNQTSMYLCASSFGLGSTEAFFGQGTRLTVV.

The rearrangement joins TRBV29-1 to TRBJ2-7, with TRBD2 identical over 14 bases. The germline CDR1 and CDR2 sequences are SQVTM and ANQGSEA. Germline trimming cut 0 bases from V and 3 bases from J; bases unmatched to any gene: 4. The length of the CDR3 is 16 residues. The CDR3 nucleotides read TGCAGCGTTGAAGATCTCGGGACTAGCGGGAGCTACGAGCAGTACTTC. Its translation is CSVEDLGTSGSYEQYF.

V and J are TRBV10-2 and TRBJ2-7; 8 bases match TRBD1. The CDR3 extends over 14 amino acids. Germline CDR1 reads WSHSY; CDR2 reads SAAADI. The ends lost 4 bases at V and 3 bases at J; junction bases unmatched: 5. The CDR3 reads CASSVGTGDYEQYF. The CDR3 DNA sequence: TGCGCCAGCAGTGTTGGGACAGGTGACTACGAGCAGTACTTC.

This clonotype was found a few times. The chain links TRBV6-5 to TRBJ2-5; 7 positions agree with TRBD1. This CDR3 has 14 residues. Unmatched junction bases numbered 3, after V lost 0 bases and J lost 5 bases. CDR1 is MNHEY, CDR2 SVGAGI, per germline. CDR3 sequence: CASSYSTGSETQYF. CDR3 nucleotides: TGTGCCAGCAGTTACTCGACAGGGAGCGAGACCCAGTACTTC.